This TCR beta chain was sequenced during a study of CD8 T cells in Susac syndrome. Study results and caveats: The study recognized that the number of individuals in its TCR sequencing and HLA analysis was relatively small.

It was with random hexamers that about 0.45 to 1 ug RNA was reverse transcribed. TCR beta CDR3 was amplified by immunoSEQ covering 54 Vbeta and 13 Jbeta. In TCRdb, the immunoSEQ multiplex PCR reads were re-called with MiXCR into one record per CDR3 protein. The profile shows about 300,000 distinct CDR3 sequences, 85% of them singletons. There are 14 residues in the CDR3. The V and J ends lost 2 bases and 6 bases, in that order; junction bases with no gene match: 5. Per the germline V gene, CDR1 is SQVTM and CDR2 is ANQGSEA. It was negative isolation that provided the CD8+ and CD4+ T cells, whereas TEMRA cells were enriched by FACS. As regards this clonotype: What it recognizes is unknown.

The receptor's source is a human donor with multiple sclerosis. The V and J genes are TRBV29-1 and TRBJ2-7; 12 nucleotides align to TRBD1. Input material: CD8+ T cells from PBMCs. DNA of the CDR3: TGCAGCGTTGAACCGGGGACAGGGGGCAGCGAGCAGTACTTC. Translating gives CSVEPGTGGSEQYF.